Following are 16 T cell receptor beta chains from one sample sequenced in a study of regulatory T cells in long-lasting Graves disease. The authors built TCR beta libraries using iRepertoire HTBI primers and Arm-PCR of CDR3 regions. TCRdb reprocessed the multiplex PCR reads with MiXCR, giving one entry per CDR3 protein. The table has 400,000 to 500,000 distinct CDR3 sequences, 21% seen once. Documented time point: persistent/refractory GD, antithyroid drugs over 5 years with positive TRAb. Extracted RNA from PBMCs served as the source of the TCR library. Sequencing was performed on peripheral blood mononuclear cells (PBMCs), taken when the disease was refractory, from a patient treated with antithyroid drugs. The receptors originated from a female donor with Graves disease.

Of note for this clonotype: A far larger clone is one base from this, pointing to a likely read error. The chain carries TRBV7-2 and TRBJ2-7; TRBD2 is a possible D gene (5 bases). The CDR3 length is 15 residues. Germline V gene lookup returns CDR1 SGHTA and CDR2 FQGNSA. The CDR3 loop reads CASSERQGRSYERYF. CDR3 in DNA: TGTGCCAGCAGTGAGCGGCAAGGCCGGTCCTACGAGCGGTACTTC.

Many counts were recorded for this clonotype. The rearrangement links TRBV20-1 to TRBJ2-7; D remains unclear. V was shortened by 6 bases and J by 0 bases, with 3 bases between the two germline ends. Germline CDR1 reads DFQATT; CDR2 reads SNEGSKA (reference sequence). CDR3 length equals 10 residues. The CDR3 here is CSASSYEQYF. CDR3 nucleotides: TGCAGTGCCAGCTCCTACGAGCAGTACTTC.

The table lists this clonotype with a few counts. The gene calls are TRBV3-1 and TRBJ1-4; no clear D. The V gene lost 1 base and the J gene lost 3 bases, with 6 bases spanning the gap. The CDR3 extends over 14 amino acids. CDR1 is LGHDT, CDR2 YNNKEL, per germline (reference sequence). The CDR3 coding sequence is TGTGCCAGCAGCCAAGGCCCTGCTAATGAAAAACTGTTTTTT. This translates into CASSQGPANEKLFF.

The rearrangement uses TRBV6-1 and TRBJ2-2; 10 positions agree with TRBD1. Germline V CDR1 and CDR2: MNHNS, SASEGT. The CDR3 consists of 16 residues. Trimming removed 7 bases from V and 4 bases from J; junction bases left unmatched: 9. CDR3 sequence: CASTPTGGARTGELFF. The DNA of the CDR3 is TGTGCCAGCACCCCGACAGGGGGCGCGCGCACCGGGGAGCTGTTTTTT.

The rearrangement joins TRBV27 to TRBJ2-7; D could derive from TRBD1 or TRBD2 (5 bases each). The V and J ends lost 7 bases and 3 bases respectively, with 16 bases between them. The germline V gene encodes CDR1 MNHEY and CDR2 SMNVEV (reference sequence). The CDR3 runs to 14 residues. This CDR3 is CASTQNGGDYEQYF. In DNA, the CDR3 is TGTGCCAGCACCCAAAATGGGGGAGACTACGAGCAGTACTTC.

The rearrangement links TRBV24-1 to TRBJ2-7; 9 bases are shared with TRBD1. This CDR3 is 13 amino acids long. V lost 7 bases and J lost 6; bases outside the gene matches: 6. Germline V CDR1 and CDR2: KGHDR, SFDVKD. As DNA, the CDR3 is TGTGCCACCAGACCGGGACAGGGTTCCGAGCAGTACTTC. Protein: CATRPGQGSEQYF.

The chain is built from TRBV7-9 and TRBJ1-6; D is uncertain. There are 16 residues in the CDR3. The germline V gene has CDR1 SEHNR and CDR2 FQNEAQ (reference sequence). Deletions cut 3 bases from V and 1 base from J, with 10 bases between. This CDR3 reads CASSLGRRSYNSPLHF. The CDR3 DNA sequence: TGTGCCAGCAGCTTGGGGAGGAGGTCCTATAATTCACCCCTCCACTTT.

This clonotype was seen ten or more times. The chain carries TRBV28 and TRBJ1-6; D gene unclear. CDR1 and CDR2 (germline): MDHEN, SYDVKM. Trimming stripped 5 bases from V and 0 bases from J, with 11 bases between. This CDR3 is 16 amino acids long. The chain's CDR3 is CASSQYSLSYNSPLHF. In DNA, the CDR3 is TGTGCCAGCAGTCAATACTCCCTCTCCTATAATTCACCCCTCCACTTT.

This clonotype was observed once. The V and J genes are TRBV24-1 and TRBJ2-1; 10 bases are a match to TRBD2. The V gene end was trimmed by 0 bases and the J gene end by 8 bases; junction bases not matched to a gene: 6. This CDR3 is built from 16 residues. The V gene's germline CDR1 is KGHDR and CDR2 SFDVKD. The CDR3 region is CATSDLGLAGADEQFF. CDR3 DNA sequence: TGTGCCACCAGTGATTTGGGGCTAGCGGGAGCCGATGAGCAGTTCTTC.

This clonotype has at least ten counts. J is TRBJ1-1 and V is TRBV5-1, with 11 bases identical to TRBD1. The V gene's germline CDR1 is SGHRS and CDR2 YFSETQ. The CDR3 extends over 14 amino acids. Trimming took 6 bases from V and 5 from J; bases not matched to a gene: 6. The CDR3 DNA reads TGCGCCAGCACCTATGGGACAGGGGGGACTGAAGCTTTCTTT. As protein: CASTYGTGGTEAFF. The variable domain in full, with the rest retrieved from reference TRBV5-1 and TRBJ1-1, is KAGVTQTPRYLIKTRGQQVTLSCSPISGHRSVSWYQQTPGQGLQFLFEYFSETQRNKGNFPGRFSGRQFSNSRSEMNVSTLELGDSALYLCASTYGTGGTEAFFGQGTRLTVV.

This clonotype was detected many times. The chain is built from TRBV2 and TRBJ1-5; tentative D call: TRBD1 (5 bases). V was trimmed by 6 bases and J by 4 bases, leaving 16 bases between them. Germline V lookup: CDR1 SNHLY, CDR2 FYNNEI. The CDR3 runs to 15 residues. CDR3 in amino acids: CASRMYRDGNQPQHF. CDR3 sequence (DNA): TGTGCCAGCAGAATGTACCGGGACGGTAATCAGCCCCAGCATTTT.

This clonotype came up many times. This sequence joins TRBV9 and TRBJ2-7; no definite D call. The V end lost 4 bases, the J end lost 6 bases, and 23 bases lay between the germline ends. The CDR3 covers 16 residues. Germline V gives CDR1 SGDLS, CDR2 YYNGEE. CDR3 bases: TGTGCCAGCAGCCCCCTAAACCGGTTAACGGCATCCGAGCAGTACTTC. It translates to CASSPLNRLTASEQYF.

Here the CDR3 DNA reads TGTGCCAGCAGTGAAAGCGGGATCTCCGGCGATGAGCAGTTCTTC. Its translation is CASSESGISGDEQFF. The genes are TRBV2 and TRBJ2-1; 7 positions match TRBD2. Germline trimming cut 2 bases from V and 8 bases from J; bases unmatched to any gene: 9. Germline CDR1 and CDR2: SNHLY and FYNNEI. This CDR3 has 15 residues.

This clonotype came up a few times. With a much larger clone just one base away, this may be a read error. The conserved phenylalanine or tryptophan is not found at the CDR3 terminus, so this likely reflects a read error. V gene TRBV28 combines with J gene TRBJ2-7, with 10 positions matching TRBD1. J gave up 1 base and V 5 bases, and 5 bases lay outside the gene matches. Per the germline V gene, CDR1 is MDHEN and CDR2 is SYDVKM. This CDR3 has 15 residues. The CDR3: CASSPRQGASYEQYL. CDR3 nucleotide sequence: TGTGCCAGCAGTCCCCGACAGGGGGCATCCTACGAGCAGTACCTC.

The CDR3 nucleotides are TGCGCCAGCAGCTTGGTTATAAGCGGGAGCCACGGGGAGCTGTTTTTT. This encodes CASSLVISGSHGELFF. The chain combines TRBV5-1 with TRBJ2-2; 8 nucleotides match TRBD2. The CDR3 loop spans 16 amino acids. CDR1 is SGHRS and CDR2 is YFSETQ in the germline V gene. The trim removed 0 bases at V and 7 bases at J, leaving 8 bases unmatched.

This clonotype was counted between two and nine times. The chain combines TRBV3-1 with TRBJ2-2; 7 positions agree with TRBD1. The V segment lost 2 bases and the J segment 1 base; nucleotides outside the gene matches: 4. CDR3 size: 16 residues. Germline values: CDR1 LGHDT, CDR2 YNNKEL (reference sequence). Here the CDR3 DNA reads TGTGCCAGCAGCCAACCACAGGGGCAGAACACCGGGGAGCTGTTTTTT. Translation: CASSQPQGQNTGELFF.